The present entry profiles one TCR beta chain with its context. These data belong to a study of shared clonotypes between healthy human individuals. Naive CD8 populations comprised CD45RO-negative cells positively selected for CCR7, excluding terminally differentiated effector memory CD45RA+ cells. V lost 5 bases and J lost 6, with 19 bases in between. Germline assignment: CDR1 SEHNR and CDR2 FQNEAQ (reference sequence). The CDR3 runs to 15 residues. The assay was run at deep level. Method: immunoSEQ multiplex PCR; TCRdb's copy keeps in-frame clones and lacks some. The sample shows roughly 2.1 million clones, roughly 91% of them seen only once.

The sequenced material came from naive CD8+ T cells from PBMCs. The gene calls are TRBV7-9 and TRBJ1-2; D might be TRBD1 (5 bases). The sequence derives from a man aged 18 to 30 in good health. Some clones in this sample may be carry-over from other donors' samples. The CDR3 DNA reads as TGTGCCAGCAGCCCCGCCCTATGGACATCGGATGGCTACACCTTC. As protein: CASSPALWTSDGYTF.